This TCR beta chain was sequenced for a study of blood T cell repertoires in COVID-19. As for the study in general: Whether acute or convalescent, the COVID-19 samples came from the United States, Italy and Spain.

Study processing details: It was from reference gene primer amplification that nucleated cell counts were estimated. Clones were sequenced by immunoSEQ multiplex PCR, and TCRdb holds only the in-frame ones, with some missing. For V, J and clone size, that table is used; D and trimming come from the DNA. The sample has 250,000 or so clones, 80% to 90% seen once. The CDR3 totals 16 residues. V was pared by 0 bases and J by 5 bases, with 17 bases between. Looked up from germline, CDR1 is SGHRS and CDR2 is YFSETQ. The clonotype originates from a woman in her thirties or forties who had recovered from COVID-19. Sequenced: peripheral blood. The chain couples TRBV5-1 to TRBJ2-5, with D perhaps matching TRBD2 (6 bases). The CDR3 sequence: CASSLAPLEGHETQYF. CDR3 DNA: TGCGCCAGCAGCTTGGCTCCCTTGGAGGGTCACGAGACCCAGTACTTC. Supplemented by reference TRBV5-1 and TRBJ2-5, the full variable domain reads KAGVTQTPRYLIKTRGQQVTLSCSPISGHRSVSWYQQTPGQGLQFLFEYFSETQRNKGNFPGRFSGRQFSNSRSEMNVSTLELGDSALYLCASSLAPLEGHETQYFGPGTRLLVL.